This T cell receptor beta chain appears in the sequencing data of a study of T cell responses to AZD1222 COVID-19 vaccine. Study outcomes and limitations: Repertoire sampling was restricted to post-peak T cell response timepoints. The donor group comprised mostly white British people and more females; the analysis possibly underestimated clonal diversity. In the spike-specific TCR repertoire, nearly half reportedly target unmutated variant regions. Only a handful of AZD1222 recipients, six or seven in all, had baseline seropositivity.

Repertoires were generated with immunoSEQ multiplex PCR, while TCRdb's copy carries only in-frame clones and drops some. This table holds about 110,000 clones, approximately 91% found once. With respect to this clone: Antigen specificity is unknown.

The CDR3 runs 15 residues. Trimming took 0 bases from V and 3 from J, leaving 9 bases between them. Germline V lookup: CDR1 MNHEY, CDR2 SVGAGI. The sequencing here drew on peripheral blood, taken on day 0 of AZD1222 vaccination. This sequence originates from an adult in good health. The V call is TRBV6-5, the J call TRBJ2-1, with D possibly TRBD2 on 5 matching bases. In DNA form, the CDR3 reads TGTGCCAGCAGTTACTCGACTAACGTCTACAATGAGCAGTTCTTC. This translates into CASSYSTNVYNEQFF.